This T cell receptor (beta chain) was recovered during a study of cytomegalovirus exposure and HLA in healthy donors. Use of 60 Vbeta and 13 Jbeta primers characterized the PCR. Data came from immunoSEQ multiplex PCR; TCRdb stores just in-frame clones and leaves some out. This table holds some 140,000 clones, about four fifths found once. Of note for this clone: Its target is unknown.

Study-wide points: Reports indicated that the classifier achieved high specificity and sensitivity in diagnosing cytomegalovirus status.

Germline CDR1 LNHDA, CDR2 SQIVND (reference sequence). J gave up 5 bases and V 8 bases, and 11 bases lay outside the gene matches. There are 14 residues in the CDR3. The receptor was derived from a man aged 25-40 years in good health and CMV-seropositive. The gene calls are TRBV19 and TRBJ1-2, with 7 bases identical to TRBD1. Specimen: PBMCs. CDR3 sequence: CASDPGTAAYGYTF. DNA for the CDR3: TGTGCCAGTGACCCCGGGACAGCCGCGTATGGCTACACCTTC.